Detailed here is one T cell receptor (beta chain). Its antigen is undetermined. Combining a sample-barcoded 5' primer with a J-beta primer mix, a second PCR ran for roughly 7 to 11 cycles. Each sample yielded at least 2.5 million CDR3-containing paired-end reads. TCRdb used MiXCR to reprocess the 5' RACE reads, holding one entry per CDR3 protein. The sample comprises about 1 million distinct CDR3 sequences, more than 40% of which are singletons, and approximately 17% rests with the top ten. The CDR3 has 13 amino acids. Germline V gene sequence: CDR1 ENHRY, CDR2 SYGVKD. Trimming took 4 bases from V and 3 from J; bases not matched to a gene: 2. This sample was included in a study of blood T cells in healthy people across ages. The authors extracted at least 5.5 micrograms of total RNA per sample. Study-wide findings and caveats: CMV infection status of these donors was not known.

The genes are TRBV10-3 and TRBJ2-7, with 8 bases aligning to TRBD1. This clonotype was sampled from a woman aged 55-70 years in good health. The specimen sequenced was blood. This CDR3 reads CAISGQGSYEQYF. CDR3 sequence (DNA): TGTGCCATCAGTGGACAGGGGAGCTACGAGCAGTACTTC.